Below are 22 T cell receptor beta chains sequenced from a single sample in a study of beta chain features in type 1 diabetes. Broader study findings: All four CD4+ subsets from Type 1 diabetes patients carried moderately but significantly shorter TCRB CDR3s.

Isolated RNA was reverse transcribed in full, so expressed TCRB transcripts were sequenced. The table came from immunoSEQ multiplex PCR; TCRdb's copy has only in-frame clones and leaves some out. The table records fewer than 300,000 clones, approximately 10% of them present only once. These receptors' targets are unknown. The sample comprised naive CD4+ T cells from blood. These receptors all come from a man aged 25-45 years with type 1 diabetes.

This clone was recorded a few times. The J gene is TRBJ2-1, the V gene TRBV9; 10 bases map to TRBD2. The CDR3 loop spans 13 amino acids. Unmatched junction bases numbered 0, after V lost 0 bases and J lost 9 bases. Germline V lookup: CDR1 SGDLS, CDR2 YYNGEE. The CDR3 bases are TGTGCCAGCAGCGTAGGGACTAGCGGTGAGCAGTTCTTC. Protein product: CASSVGTSGEQFF.

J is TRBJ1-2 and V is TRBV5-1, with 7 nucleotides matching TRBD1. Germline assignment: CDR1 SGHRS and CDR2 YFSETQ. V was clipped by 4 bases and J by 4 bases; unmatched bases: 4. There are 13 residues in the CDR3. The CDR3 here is CASSLDRRYGYTF. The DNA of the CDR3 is TGCGCCAGCAGCCTGGACAGGCGCTATGGCTACACCTTC.

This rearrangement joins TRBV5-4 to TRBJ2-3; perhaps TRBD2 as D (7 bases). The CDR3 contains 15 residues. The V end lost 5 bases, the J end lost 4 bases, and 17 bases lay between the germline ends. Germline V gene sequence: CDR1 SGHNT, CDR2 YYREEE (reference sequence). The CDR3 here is CASRKQGGASDTQYF. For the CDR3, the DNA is TGTGCCAGCAGAAAACAAGGGGGGGCATCAGATACGCAGTATTTT.

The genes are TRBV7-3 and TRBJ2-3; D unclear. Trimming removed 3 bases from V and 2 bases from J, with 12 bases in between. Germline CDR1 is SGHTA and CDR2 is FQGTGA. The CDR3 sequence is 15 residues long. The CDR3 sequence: CASSFRGEITDTQYF. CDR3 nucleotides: TGTGCCAGCAGCTTCCGAGGAGAAATCACAGATACGCAGTATTTT.

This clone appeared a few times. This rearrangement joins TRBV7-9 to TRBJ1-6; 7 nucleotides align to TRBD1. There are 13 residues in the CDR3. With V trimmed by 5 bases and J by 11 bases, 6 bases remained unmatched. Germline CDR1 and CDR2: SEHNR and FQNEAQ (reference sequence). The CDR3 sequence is CASSDRVYAPLHF. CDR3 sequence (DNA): TGTGCCAGCAGCGACAGGGTATACGCACCCCTCCACTTT.

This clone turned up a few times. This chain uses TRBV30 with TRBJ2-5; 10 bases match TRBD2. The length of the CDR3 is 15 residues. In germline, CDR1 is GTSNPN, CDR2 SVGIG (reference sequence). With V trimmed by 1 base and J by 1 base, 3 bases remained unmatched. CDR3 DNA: TGTGCCTGGAGTGCACTAGCGGGGCCCCAAGAGACCCAGTACTTC. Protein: CAWSALAGPQETQYF. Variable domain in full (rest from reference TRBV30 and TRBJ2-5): SQTIHQWPATLVQPVGSPLSLECTVEGTSNPNLYWYRQAAGRGLQLLFYSVGIGQISSEVPQNLSASRPQDRQFILSSKKLLLSDSGFYLCAWSALAGPQETQYFGPGTRLLVL.

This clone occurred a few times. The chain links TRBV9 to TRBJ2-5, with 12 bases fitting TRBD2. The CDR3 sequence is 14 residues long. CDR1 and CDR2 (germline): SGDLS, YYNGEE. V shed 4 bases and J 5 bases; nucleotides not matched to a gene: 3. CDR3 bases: TGTGCCAGCAGCCTAGCGGGGGGGCCGGAGACCCAGTACTTC. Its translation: CASSLAGGPETQYF. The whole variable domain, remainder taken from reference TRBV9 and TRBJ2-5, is DSGVTQTPKHLITATGQRVTLRCSPRSGDLSVYWYQQSLDQGLQFLIQYYNGEERAKGNILERFSAQQFPDLHSELNLSSLELGDSALYFCASSLAGGPETQYFGPGTRLLVL.

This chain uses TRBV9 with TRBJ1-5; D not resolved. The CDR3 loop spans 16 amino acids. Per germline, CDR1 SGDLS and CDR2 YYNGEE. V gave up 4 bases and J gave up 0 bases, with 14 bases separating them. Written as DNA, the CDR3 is TGTGCCAGCAGCCGTCAGGCGACGGATAGCAATCAGCCCCAGCATTTT. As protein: CASSRQATDSNQPQHF. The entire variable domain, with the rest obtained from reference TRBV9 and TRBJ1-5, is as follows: DSGVTQTPKHLITATGQRVTLRCSPRSGDLSVYWYQQSLDQGLQFLIQYYNGEERAKGNILERFSAQQFPDLHSELNLSSLELGDSALYFCASSRQATDSNQPQHFGDGTRLSIL.

CDR3 in DNA: TGTGCCAGCAGCCCGGGAGGACAGCCCACGGGCGAGCAGTACTTC. This codes for CASSPGGQPTGEQYF. The rearrangement links TRBV9 to TRBJ2-7, with a possible D match to TRBD2 (7 bases). Germline V gene sequence: CDR1 SGDLS, CDR2 YYNGEE. Trimming cost V 4 bases and J 6 bases, with 20 bases left between them. The CDR3 consists of 15 residues.

The chain's CDR3 is CSAGGQGRAEAFF. The CDR3, as DNA: TGCAGCGCCGGTGGACAGGGAAGAGCTGAAGCTTTCTTT. The J gene is TRBJ1-1, the V gene TRBV29-1, with TRBD1 matching over 8 bases. The CDR3 totals 13 residues. Germline V gene data show CDR1 as SQVTM and CDR2 as ANQGSEA. V lost 7 bases to trimming and J lost 6 bases; unmatched junction nucleotides: 10.

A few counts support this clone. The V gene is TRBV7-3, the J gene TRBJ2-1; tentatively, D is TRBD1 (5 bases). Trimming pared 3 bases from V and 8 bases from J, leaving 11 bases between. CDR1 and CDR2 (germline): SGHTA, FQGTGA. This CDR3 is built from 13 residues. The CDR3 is CASSFGQPYEQFF. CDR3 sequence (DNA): TGTGCCAGCAGCTTTGGACAACCCTATGAGCAGTTCTTC.

The CDR3 here is CASGRGGQETQYF. In nucleotides, the CDR3 is TGTGCCAGCGGGAGAGGGGGACAAGAGACCCAGTACTTC. V usage is TRBV9 and J usage is TRBJ2-5; D is perhaps TRBD1 (6 bases). This CDR3 region has 13 residues. Germline CDR1 SGDLS, CDR2 YYNGEE. V was trimmed by 7 bases and J by 2 bases, leaving 12 bases between them.

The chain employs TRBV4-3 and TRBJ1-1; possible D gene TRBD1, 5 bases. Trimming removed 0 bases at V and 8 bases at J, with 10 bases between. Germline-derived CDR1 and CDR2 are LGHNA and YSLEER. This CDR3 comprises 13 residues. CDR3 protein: CASSQDGDSEAFF. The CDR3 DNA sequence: TGCGCCAGCAGCCAAGACGGGGACTCGGAAGCTTTCTTT.

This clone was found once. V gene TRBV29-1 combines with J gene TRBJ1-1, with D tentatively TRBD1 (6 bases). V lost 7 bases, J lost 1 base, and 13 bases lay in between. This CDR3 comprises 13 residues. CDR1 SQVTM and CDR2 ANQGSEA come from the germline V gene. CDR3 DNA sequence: TGCAGCGGGGGGCTCAATCGGAACACTGAAGCTTTCTTT. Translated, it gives CSGGLNRNTEAFF.

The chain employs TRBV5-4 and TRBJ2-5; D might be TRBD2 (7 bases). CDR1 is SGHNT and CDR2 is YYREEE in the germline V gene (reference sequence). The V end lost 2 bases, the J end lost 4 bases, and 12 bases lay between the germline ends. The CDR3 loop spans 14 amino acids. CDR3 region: CASSFRGAPETQYF. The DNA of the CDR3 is TGTGCCAGCAGCTTTCGGGGGGCCCCAGAGACCCAGTACTTC. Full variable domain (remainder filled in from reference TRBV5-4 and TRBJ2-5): ETGVTQSPTHLIKTRGQQVTLRCSSQSGHNTVSWYQQALGQGPQFIFQYYREEENGRGNFPPRFSGLQFPNYSSELNVNALELDDSALYLCASSFRGAPETQYFGPGTRLLVL.

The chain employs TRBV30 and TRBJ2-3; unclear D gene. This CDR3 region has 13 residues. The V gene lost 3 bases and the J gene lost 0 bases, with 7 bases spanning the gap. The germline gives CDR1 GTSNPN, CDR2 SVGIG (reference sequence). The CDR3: CAWRVRSTDTQYF. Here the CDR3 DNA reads TGTGCCTGGAGGGTTAGAAGCACAGATACGCAGTATTTT.

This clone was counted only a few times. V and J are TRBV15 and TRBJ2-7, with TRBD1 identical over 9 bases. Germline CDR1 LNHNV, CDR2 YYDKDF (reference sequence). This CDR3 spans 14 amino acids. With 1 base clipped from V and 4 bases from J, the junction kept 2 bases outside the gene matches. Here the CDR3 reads CATSRATGGYEQYF. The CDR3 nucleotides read TGTGCCACCAGCAGAGCGACAGGGGGATACGAGCAGTACTTC.

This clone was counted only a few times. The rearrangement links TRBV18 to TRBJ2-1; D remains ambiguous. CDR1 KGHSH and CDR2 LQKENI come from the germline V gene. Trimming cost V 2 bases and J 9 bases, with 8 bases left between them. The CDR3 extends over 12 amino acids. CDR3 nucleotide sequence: TGTGCCAGCTCACCAATCCGTAGTGAGCAGTTCTTC. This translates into CASSPIRSEQFF.

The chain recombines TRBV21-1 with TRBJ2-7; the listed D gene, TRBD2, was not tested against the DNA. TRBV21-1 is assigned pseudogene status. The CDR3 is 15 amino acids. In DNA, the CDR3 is TGTGCCAGCAGCAAAGCAGGACTAGCGGGAGGTGAGCAGTACTTC. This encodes CASSKAGLAGGEQYF.

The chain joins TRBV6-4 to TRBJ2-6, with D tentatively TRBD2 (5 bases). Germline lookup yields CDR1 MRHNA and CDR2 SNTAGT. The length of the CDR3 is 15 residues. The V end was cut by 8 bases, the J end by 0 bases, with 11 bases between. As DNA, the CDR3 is TGTGCCAGCTCAGGACTTTACTCTGGGGCCAACGTCCTGACTTTC. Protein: CASSGLYSGANVLTF.

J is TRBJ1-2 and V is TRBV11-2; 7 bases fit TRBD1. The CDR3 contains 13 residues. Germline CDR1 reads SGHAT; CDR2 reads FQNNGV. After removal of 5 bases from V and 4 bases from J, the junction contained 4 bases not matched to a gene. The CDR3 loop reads CASSETGTYGYTF. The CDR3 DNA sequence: TGTGCCAGCAGCGAGACAGGGACCTATGGCTACACCTTC.

The CDR3 DNA reads TGTGCCATCAGTATACAGGGGGCGAGAACTGAAGCTTTCTTT. Encoded protein: CAISIQGARTEAFF. The rearrangement links TRBV10-3 to TRBJ1-1; 9 bases agree with TRBD1. The trim removed 5 bases at V and 5 bases at J, leaving 6 bases unmatched. Per the germline V gene, CDR1 is ENHRY and CDR2 is SYGVKD. This CDR3 comprises 14 residues.